The present T cell receptor beta chain was sequenced within a study of identical twins (dated by TCRdb to 2016 to 2017). A note on the overall study: TCR alpha and beta repertoires from monozygotic twins, unrelated adults of various ages and cord blood were deep-sequenced to test whether fetal clonotypes persist. Replicate twin experiments were performed at different times using different library preparation protocols to rule out contamination.

Library preparation was by 5' RACE. TCRdb names Illumina HiSeq 2000 as the instrument used. A universal primer binding site was added through template switching, and the final cDNA carried a unique molecular identifier so that TCR cDNA molecules could be counted accurately. First-strand cDNA for TCR alpha and beta chains was synthesized from specific primers in the conserved constant-segment region. To control for contamination, each cDNA library was double barcoded with a SMART-Mk sample barcode plus Illumina barcodes. TruSeq adapter sequences, together with Illumina sample barcodes, were added in two successive PCR steps. The Illumina HiSeq platform was used with custom primers to sequence TCR alpha and beta cDNA libraries. As for the authors' bioinformatics: Unique molecular identifiers were extracted from raw reads with MiGEC, and CDR3 positions were determined with MiXCR. For each individual, recombination models were inferred using an EM algorithm with the repgenHMM and IGoR tools. The tcR package in R was used for shared clonotype analysis, with sharing normalized by the product of cloneset sizes. To study raw recombination without the effects of thymic and clonal selection, out-of-frame nonproductive sequences were analyzed. Through fastp at Q25 and MiXCR, TCRdb rebuilt clones from the public reads, retaining in-frame beta chains. A single entry per CDR3 protein holds the most common genes and DNA from its merged rows. In this record, the V and J calls reflect TCRdb's handling and not the investigators' own analysis. This sample holds under 800,000 distinct CDR3 sequences; around 20% were observed only once. Approximately 4.3% of the sample is in the top ten clones.

All donors were healthy Caucasians. Three pairs of female monozygotic twins, all aged about 18 to 30 years, were included in the twin cohort. Peripheral blood mononuclear cells were the source from which RNA for the TCR libraries was isolated. Regarding this clonotype: The antigen it recognizes is unknown. Base qualities are not at hand, and no much larger clone is one base apart.

Overall results and qualifications from the work: In monozygotic twins, out-of-frame TCR alpha sharing was systematically underestimated by recombination models, although the models agreed with sharing between unrelated individuals. Fewer insertions were carried by abundant cord blood beta clonotypes; a weaker similar trend was observed in young adult naive repertoires, while no such trend was observed in memory repertoires. Because the same donors could not be followed over many years, conclusions were based on cross-sectional statistical analysis. Compared with coincidental sharing between unrelated individuals, out-of-frame TCR alpha sequences shared between twins showed an excess of sequences with low generation probability. Invariant T cells such as MAIT and iNKT could partly confound zero-insertion analyses, although diverse VJ usage argued against such confounding for most clonotypes. In beta out-of-frame sequences, excess twin sharing was weaker, because having fewer shared sequences lowered the signal-to-noise ratio.

V sheds 2 bases and J sheds 0 bases, leaving 9 bases between their ends. The germline V gene supplies CDR1 SGDLS and CDR2 YYNGEE. Including cysteine and phenylalanine, the CDR3 has 14 amino acids. The only DNA kept is the CDR3, 42 bases in frame from the first base. The same specimen was also included in a second study, on T cells expressing NK-cell markers. Per that second paper: TCR beta-chain repertoires were profiled in sorted CD3+CD56+NKG2C+, CD3+CD56+NKG2C- and CD3+CD56-NKG2C+ T-cell subsets from about 8 donors. Seven of the eight sequenced donors were HCMV-seropositive and one was HCMV-seronegative. To restrict sorting to alphabetaTCR-expressing T cells, an anti-gammadeltaTCR antibody was added in several experiments. In several donors, the dominant CD3+CD56+NKG2C+ clonotypes were found to rank among the top 10 CD8+ clonotypes and to make up roughly 1.0-7.0% of CD8+ T cells. Those dominant clonotypes were again the most abundant among CD3+CD56-NKG2C+ cells in several donors, at about 25-60.1%. It remained unclear whether the expanded NKG2C-expressing T cell clones were specific for HCMV antigens. The study sequenced eight donors, all healthy volunteers chosen at random: three men and five women. To determine HCMV serostatus, a commercial ELISA kit was used to detect HCMV-specific IgG in serum. For over 5 donors, bulk peripheral blood T-cell repertoires were additionally sequenced from unsorted PBMC. MIGEC handled demultiplexing of the reads and grouping by UMI, while MiTCR was used to assemble and quantify clonotypes. To exclude erroneous sequences, only TCR cDNA sequences supported by at least two reads were retained. The tcR package was used for downstream repertoire analysis, and clonotypes were matched across fractions by CDR3 nucleotide sequence plus V segment. VDJmatch was used to annotate antigen specificity against VDJdb, with one amino acid substitution allowed in CDR3.

Sequencing was done on a sample of PBMCs. The source is a woman younger than 35 in good health. Recombination linked TRBV9 to TRBJ2-7, with the D gene uncertain. The CDR3 region: CASSVLGSSYEQYF. The DNA sequence is as follows: TGTGCCAGCAGCGTTCTTGGCAGCTCCTACGAGCAGTACTTC.